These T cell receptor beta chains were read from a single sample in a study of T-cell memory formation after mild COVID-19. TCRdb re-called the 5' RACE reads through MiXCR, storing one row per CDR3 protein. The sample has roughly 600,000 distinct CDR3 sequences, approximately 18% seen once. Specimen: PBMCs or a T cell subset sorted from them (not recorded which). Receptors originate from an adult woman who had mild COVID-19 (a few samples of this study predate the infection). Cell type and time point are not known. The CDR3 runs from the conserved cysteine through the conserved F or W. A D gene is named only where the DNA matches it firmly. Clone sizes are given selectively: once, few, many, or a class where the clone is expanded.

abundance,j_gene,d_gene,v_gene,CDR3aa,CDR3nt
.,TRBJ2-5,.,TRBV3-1,CASSQRGGARRGTQYF,TGTGCCAGCAGCCAGCGAGGGGGGGCCCGAAGGGGGACCCAGTACTTC
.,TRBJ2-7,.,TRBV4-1,CASSQAVVGTHEQYF,TGCGCCAGCAGCCAAGCCGTTGTTGGGACACACGAGCAGTACTTC
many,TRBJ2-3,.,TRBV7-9,CASSTISDLDTDTQYF,TGTGCCAGCAGCACTATTTCCGACCTAGACACAGATACGCAGTATTTT
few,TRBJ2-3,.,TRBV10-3,CAISALLGTDTQYF,TGTGCCATCAGTGCCCTTCTCGGGACAGATACGCAGTATTTT
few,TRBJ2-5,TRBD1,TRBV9,CASGTEYQETQYF,TGTGCCTCCGGGACAGAGTACCAAGAGACCCAGTACTTC
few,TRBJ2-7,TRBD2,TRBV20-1,CSAPTRRTSGRAYEQYF,TGCAGTGCCCCAACCCGACGGACTAGCGGGAGGGCCTACGAGCAGTACTTC
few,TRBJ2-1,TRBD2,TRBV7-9,CASSPRLARRNEQFF,TGTGCCAGCAGCCCCAGACTAGCGAGGAGGAATGAGCAGTTCTTC
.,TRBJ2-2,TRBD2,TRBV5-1,CASSLAKTSGLTGELFF,TGCGCCAGCAGCTTGGCCAAGACTAGCGGCCTTACCGGGGAGCTGTTTTTT
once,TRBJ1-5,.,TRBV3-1,CASSLGRQGSQPQHF,TGTGCCAGCAGCCTTGGGCGCCAGGGAAGCCAGCCCCAGCATTTT
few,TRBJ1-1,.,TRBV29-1,CSVDSIGSQGGGTEAFF,TGCAGCGTTGATAGTATCGGATCTCAGGGAGGAGGTACTGAAGCTTTCTTT
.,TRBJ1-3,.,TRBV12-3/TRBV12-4,CASRPGTTGNTIYF,TGTGCCAGCAGACCCGGGACAACTGGAAACACCATATATTTT
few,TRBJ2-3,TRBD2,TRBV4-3,CASSPAGLAGPSTDTQYF,TGCGCCAGCAGCCCCGCGGGGCTAGCGGGACCTAGCACAGATACGCAGTATTTT
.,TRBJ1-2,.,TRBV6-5,CASSYSAPSALSGYTF,TGTGCCAGCAGTTACTCTGCCCCTTCTGCCCTAAGTGGCTACACCTTC
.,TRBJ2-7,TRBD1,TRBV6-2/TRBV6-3,CASSPRTGAWYEQYF,TGTGCCAGCAGTCCTCGGACAGGAGCTTGGTACGAGCAGTACTTC
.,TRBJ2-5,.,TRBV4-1,CASRGQNQETQYF,TGCGCCAGCAGGGGCCAAAACCAAGAGACCCAGTACTTC
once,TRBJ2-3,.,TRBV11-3,CASSLDLWGYTDTQYF,TGTGCCAGCAGCTTAGATCTTTGGGGGTACACAGATACGCAGTATTTT
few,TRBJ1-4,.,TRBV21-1,CASSRTGTNEKLFF,TGTGCCAGCTCCCGGACAGGTACCAATGAAAAACTGTTTTTT
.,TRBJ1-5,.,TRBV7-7,CASGDGNQPQHF,TGTGCTAGTGGGGACGGCAATCAGCCCCAGCATTTT
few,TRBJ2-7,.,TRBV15,CATSRDRAVSYEQYF,TGTGCCACCAGCAGAGACAGGGCCGTATCCTACGAGCAGTACTTC
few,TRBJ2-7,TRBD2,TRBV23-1,CASTFGTSVEQYF,TGCGCCAGCACTTTCGGGACTAGCGTCGAGCAGTACTTC